These 19 T cell receptor beta chains were all obtained from the same sample, sequenced in a study of blood T cell repertoires in COVID-19. TCRdb's copy holds only in-frame clones and misses some; the assay was immunoSEQ multiplex PCR. Found here are about 210,000 clones, 65% to 90% of them singletons; the top ten hold around 2.5%. Sequenced: peripheral blood. Receptors were obtained from a man between 35 and 55 years old who had recovered from COVID-19.

The chain couples TRBV30 to TRBJ2-5; no firm D call. The CDR3 extends over 13 amino acids. The V gene lost 0 bases and the J gene lost 1 base, with 6 bases spanning the gap. CDR1 and CDR2 from the germline V gene are GTSNPN and SVGIG (reference sequence). This chain's CDR3 is CAWSVQIQETQYF. CDR3 in DNA: TGTGCCTGGAGTGTGCAGATCCAAGAGACCCAGTACTTC. Using reference TRBV30 and TRBJ2-5 for the parts outside the CDR3, the full variable domain is SQTIHQWPATLVQPVGSPLSLECTVEGTSNPNLYWYRQAAGRGLQLLFYSVGIGQISSEVPQNLSASRPQDRQFILSSKKLLLSDSGFYLCAWSVQIQETQYFGPGTRLLVL.

J is TRBJ2-3 and V is TRBV9, with D unclear. This CDR3 has 15 amino acids. Trimming left V 3 bases short and J 0 bases short, with 11 bases between. Germline CDR1 is SGDLS and CDR2 is YYNGEE. This chain's CDR3 is CASSGDLASTDTQYF. The CDR3 DNA is TGTGCCAGCAGCGGCGATTTAGCTAGCACAGATACGCAGTATTTT.

The rearrangement links TRBV5-1 to TRBJ2-2; D unclear. The CDR3 covers 14 residues. CDR1 is SGHRS, CDR2 YFSETQ, per germline. The V end was cut by 2 bases, the J end by 3 bases, with 8 bases between. DNA for the CDR3: TGCGCCAGCAGCTTCTTCCAGGACACCGGGGAGCTGTTTTTT. Its translation: CASSFFQDTGELFF.

The chain uses TRBV10-3 and TRBJ2-7; no clear D. Germline V CDR1 and CDR2: ENHRY, SYGVKD. Trimming removed 0 bases from V and 2 bases from J, with 11 bases in between. CDR3 length: 15 residues. The CDR3 nucleotides read TGTGCCATCAGTGAGTCGTCGCCCCCGGCCTACGAGCAGTACTTC. This encodes CAISESSPPAYEQYF.

V and J are TRBV7-6 and TRBJ2-5; 7 bases line up with TRBD2. V shed 4 bases, J shed 5 bases, and the junction held 13 bases outside the gene matches. The CDR3 is made up of 16 amino acids. The V gene's germline CDR1 is SGHVS and CDR2 FNYEAQ. CDR3 nucleotides: TGTGCCAGCAGCTCCCGCCCGCTAGCGGTCGAGGAGACCCAGTACTTC. Its protein product is CASSSRPLAVEETQYF.

This clone was counted only a few times. V gene TRBV6-5 combines with J gene TRBJ1-1, with D possibly being TRBD1 (6 bases). The CDR3 extends over 12 amino acids. Germline values: CDR1 MNHEY, CDR2 SVGAGI. V lost 5 bases and J lost 7, with 11 bases in between. The CDR3 DNA is TGTGCCAGCAGTACCCAGGGGCTTGAAGCTTTCTTT. It specifies CASSTQGLEAFF.

The chain combines TRBV30 with TRBJ1-1, with unresolved D. Looked up from germline, CDR1 is GTSNPN and CDR2 is SVGIG (reference sequence). The germline V and J ends were trimmed by 1 base and 10 bases, with 16 bases remaining between them. The CDR3 extends over 13 amino acids. CDR3 bases: TGTGCCTGGAGTGCCCCCCAGCTAACGGGAGCTTTCTTT. It encodes CAWSAPQLTGAFF.

This chain uses TRBV2 with TRBJ1-1, with TRBD1 identical over 9 bases. CDR1 SNHLY and CDR2 FYNNEI come from the germline V gene. The CDR3 is made up of 16 amino acids. The V segment lost 0 bases and the J segment 10 bases; nucleotides outside the gene matches: 12. CDR3 sequence: CASSEATGTGLRRAFF. CDR3 sequence (DNA): TGTGCCAGCAGTGAAGCCACCGGGACAGGGCTCCGAAGAGCTTTCTTT.

V gene TRBV9 combines with J gene TRBJ2-2, with TRBD2 matching 9 bases. The CDR3 loop spans 15 amino acids. V gave up 4 bases and J gave up 4 bases; unmatched junction bases: 5. In germline, CDR1 is SGDLS, CDR2 YYNGEE. This chain's CDR3 is CASSPFSGGTGELFF. The CDR3 DNA sequence: TGTGCCAGCAGCCCCTTTAGCGGGGGCACCGGGGAGCTGTTTTTT. The full variable domain, rest sourced from reference TRBV9 and TRBJ2-2, is DSGVTQTPKHLITATGQRVTLRCSPRSGDLSVYWYQQSLDQGLQFLIQYYNGEERAKGNILERFSAQQFPDLHSELNLSSLELGDSALYFCASSPFSGGTGELFFGEGSRLTVL.

The chain uses TRBV5-1 and TRBJ1-3; weak D call: TRBD1 (6 bases). The CDR3 spans 16 residues. V dropped 0 bases and J dropped 0 bases, with 10 bases sitting between them. Germline CDR1 SGHRS, CDR2 YFSETQ. The CDR3 bases are TGCGCCAGCAGCTTGGATCAGGGGCTCTCTGGAAACACCATATATTTT. Its protein is CASSLDQGLSGNTIYF.

The V gene is TRBV20-1, the J gene TRBJ1-3; D is unresolved. The CDR3 loop spans 10 amino acids. Trimming shortened V by 6 bases and J by 3 bases, and 3 bases separated the two germline ends. The germline V gene encodes CDR1 DFQATT and CDR2 SNEGSKA (reference sequence). The CDR3 nucleotides are TGCAGTGCACTTGGAAACACCATATATTTT. This gives the protein CSALGNTIYF.

This chain uses TRBV10-1 with TRBJ2-3; 12 nucleotides align to TRBD1. V shed 1 base and J 2 bases; nucleotides not matched to a gene: 13. Germline lookup yields CDR1 WNHNN and CDR2 SYGVQD (reference sequence). This CDR3 spans 20 amino acids. The chain's CDR3 is CASSEWAAAGQGADTDTQYF. The CDR3 DNA sequence: TGCGCCAGCAGTGAGTGGGCTGCGGCGGGACAGGGGGCTGACACAGATACGCAGTATTTT.

The chain combines TRBV6-2 or TRBV6-3 with TRBJ1-1, with D unresolved. The germline V and J ends were trimmed by 2 bases and 6 bases, with 13 bases remaining between them. CDR3 length: 14 amino acids. The V gene's germline CDR1 is MNHEY and CDR2 SVGEGT. The CDR3 here is CASSYRAGGSEAFF. Written as DNA, the CDR3 is TGTGCCAGCAGTTACCGTGCGGGTGGGTCTGAAGCTTTCTTT.

The gene calls are TRBV7-2 and TRBJ2-1; TRBD1 might be the D (5 bases). Deletions cut 6 bases from V and 15 bases from J, with 30 bases between. The CDR3 is 16 amino acids. Per the germline V gene, CDR1 is SGHTA and CDR2 is FQGNSA. CDR3 in DNA: TGTGCCAGCAGAGGTGGGGCCGCGTTGGGGCCTAGGGGTCTGTTCTTC. It specifies CASRGGAALGPRGLFF.

Worth noting for this clone: The sample carries other DNA sequences with the same CDR3. The J gene is TRBJ2-7, the V gene TRBV7-2, with TRBD1 matching 9 bases. The J segment lost 0 bases and the V segment lost 5 bases, leaving 2 bases of the junction unmatched. Germline values: CDR1 SGHTA, CDR2 FQGNSA. The CDR3 totals 14 residues. CDR3 coding DNA: TGTGCCAGCAGCAGACAGGGGGACTCCTACGAGCAGTACTTC. This sequence encodes CASSRQGDSYEQYF.

The chain couples TRBV6-1 to TRBJ1-1, with TRBD1 as a possible D gene (5 bases). Germline assignment: CDR1 MNHNS and CDR2 SASEGT. This CDR3 comprises 17 residues. The V end lost 1 base, the J end lost 2 bases, and 17 bases lay between the germline ends. CDR3 loop: CASSEDPGWIFNTEAFF. For the CDR3, the DNA is TGTGCCAGCAGTGAAGATCCAGGGTGGATCTTTAACACTGAAGCTTTCTTT.

This rearrangement joins TRBV24-1 to TRBJ1-5; 10 positions match TRBD1. Germline V gene sequence: CDR1 KGHDR, CDR2 SFDVKD. The CDR3 is 17 amino acids. The J segment lost 3 bases and the V segment lost 8 bases, leaving 12 bases of the junction unmatched. The CDR3 DNA is TGTGCCACCATAGCAGACAGGGGGCTTAAGAACAATCAGCCCCAGCATTTT. Its protein is CATIADRGLKNNQPQHF.

The chain combines TRBV12-3 or TRBV12-4 with TRBJ2-2; no clear D gene. CDR3 length equals 13 residues. Trimming stripped 6 bases from V and 3 bases from J, with 8 bases between. The CDR3 is CASRKTDTGELFF. The CDR3 coding sequence is TGTGCCAGCAGAAAGACTGACACCGGGGAGCTGTTTTTT.

V and J are TRBV2 and TRBJ2-7, with 8 positions matching TRBD1. This CDR3 spans 15 amino acids. Germline values: CDR1 SNHLY, CDR2 FYNNEI. V shed 8 bases and J 2 bases; nucleotides not matched to a gene: 11. The chain's CDR3 is CASAEGLDRAYEQYF. The CDR3 bases are TGTGCCAGCGCCGAGGGCTTGGACAGGGCCTACGAGCAGTACTTC.